Shown below are 19 T cell receptor beta chains from a single sample sequenced in a study of T cell repertoires in cytomegalovirus infection. TCRdb re-called the reads with MiXCR, one entry per CDR3 protein. Here the sample spans approximately 250,000 distinct CDR3 sequences, under 25% being singletons. Sequencing was performed on CD8+ T cells from PBMCs. Every receptor here comes from a human donor in good health (CMV status not recorded). Some clones in this sample may be carry-over from other donors' samples.

By frequency in the sample, this clonotype is medium-sized. The chain carries TRBV4-1 and TRBJ1-1; D is ambiguous. Germline assignment: CDR1 MGHRA and CDR2 YSYEKL. This CDR3 region has 12 residues. V lost 1 base and J lost 2, with 2 bases in between. As DNA, the CDR3 is TGCGCCAGCAGCCAAGTAAACACTGAAGCTTTCTTT. It encodes CASSQVNTEAFF.

This clonotype occurred once. The chain combines TRBV9 with TRBJ1-2; D is undetermined. The germline gives CDR1 SGDLS, CDR2 YYNGEE. Trimming left V 4 bases short and J 9 bases short, with 16 bases between. CDR3 size: 13 residues. In nucleotides, the CDR3 is TGTGCCAGCAGCCAGAGCGTAGGGAAAAGCTACACCTTC. It translates to CASSQSVGKSYTF. Supplemented by reference TRBV9 and TRBJ1-2, the full variable domain reads DSGVTQTPKHLITATGQRVTLRCSPRSGDLSVYWYQQSLDQGLQFLIQYYNGEERAKGNILERFSAQQFPDLHSELNLSSLELGDSALYFCASSQSVGKSYTFGSGTRLTVV.

J is TRBJ1-1 and V is TRBV29-1; TRBD1 is a possible D gene (5 bases). The germline CDR1 and CDR2 sequences are SQVTM and ANQGSEA. The CDR3 totals 14 residues. With 2 bases removed from V and 0 bases from J, the gap between germline ends came to 10 bases. CDR3 in amino acids: CSVETQGMNTEAFF. The CDR3 nucleotides are TGCAGCGTTGAAACCCAGGGAATGAACACTGAAGCTTTCTTT.

V gene TRBV12-3 or TRBV12-4 combines with J gene TRBJ1-1; D not resolved. CDR3 length: 14 residues. Trimming cost V 5 bases and J 7 bases, with 17 bases left between them. The CDR3 here is CASSLLGQVNEAFF. The DNA of the CDR3 is TGTGCCAGCAGTCTCCTGGGCCAGGTAAATGAAGCTTTCTTT.

The rearrangement links TRBV30 to TRBJ2-2, with unresolved D. Germline CDR1 reads GTSNPN; CDR2 reads SVGIG (reference sequence). The CDR3 loop spans 12 amino acids. The germline V and J ends were trimmed by 1 base and 6 bases, with 6 bases remaining between them. The CDR3 nucleotides read TGTGCCTGGAGTGATTCGGCCGGGGAGCTGTTTTTT. Translation gives CAWSDSAGELFF.

This clonotype is labeled as medium-sized (0.01 to 0.1%). V is TRBV7-9 and J is TRBJ2-3; D tentatively reads TRBD1 or TRBD2 (5 bases each). This CDR3 spans 17 amino acids. Germline values: CDR1 SEHNR, CDR2 FQNEAQ (reference sequence). V shed 4 bases and J shed 1 base, with 18 bases lying between them. The CDR3 sequence is CASSSGTGRLRTDTQYF. The CDR3 DNA reads as TGTGCCAGCAGCTCTGGAACGGGACGGCTTCGCACAGATACGCAGTATTTT.

This clonotype showed up many times. The chain recombines TRBV30 with TRBJ2-2; D is possibly TRBD2 (5 bases). The germline gives CDR1 GTSNPN, CDR2 SVGIG (reference sequence). V was shortened by 4 bases and J by 5 bases, with 8 bases between the two germline ends. This CDR3 comprises 12 residues. The CDR3 loop reads CAWTEGTGELFF. The CDR3 bases are TGTGCCTGGACCGAGGGAACCGGGGAGCTGTTTTTT.

This clonotype came up many times. V usage is TRBV28 and J usage is TRBJ2-1; D is unclear. This CDR3 spans 16 amino acids. Germline loops: CDR1 MDHEN, CDR2 SYDVKM. Trimming stripped 7 bases from V and 2 bases from J, with 18 bases between. This CDR3 is CASTPLSVRTYNEQFF. The CDR3 DNA reads TGTGCCAGCACTCCTTTATCCGTCCGAACCTACAATGAGCAGTTCTTC. The full variable domain, with the rest looked up from reference TRBV28 and TRBJ2-1, is DVKVTQSSRYLVKRTGEKVFLECVQDMDHENMFWYRQDPGLGLRLIYFSYDVKMKEKGDIPEGYSVSREKKERFSLILESASTNQTSMYLCASTPLSVRTYNEQFFGPGTRLTVL.

The gene calls are TRBV20-1 and TRBJ2-1; the match to TRBD2 covers 15 bases. After removal of 4 bases from V and 0 bases from J, the junction contained 7 bases not matched to a gene. The CDR3 is 18 amino acids. CDR1 is DFQATT and CDR2 is SNEGSKA in the germline V gene (reference sequence). CDR3 region: CSAMGLAGGPSSYNEQFF. DNA of the CDR3: TGCAGTGCTATGGGACTAGCGGGGGGTCCTAGCTCCTACAATGAGCAGTTCTTC.

This clonotype was seen a few times. This chain joins TRBV19 and TRBJ2-3, with D perhaps TRBD2 (7 bases). Germline V CDR1 and CDR2: LNHDA, SQIVND (reference sequence). V dropped 7 bases and J dropped 2 bases, with 16 bases sitting between them. This CDR3 is built from 15 residues. The DNA of the CDR3 is TGTGCCAGTATTGGAGGGGGGGCCGTCACAGATACGCAGTATTTT. This translates into CASIGGGAVTDTQYF.

This clonotype was seen many times. V gene TRBV11-3 combines with J gene TRBJ2-7, with D maybe TRBD1 (6 bases). In germline, CDR1 is SGHNT, CDR2 YENEEA. The V end was cut by 1 base, the J end by 2 bases, with 12 bases between. The CDR3 covers 15 residues. The CDR3 spells CASSLGSGTPYEQYF. The CDR3 DNA follows: TGTGCCAGCAGCTTAGGGTCCGGGACACCCTACGAGCAGTACTTC.

This clonotype came up many times. The chain uses TRBV14 and TRBJ2-7; the D is unclear. The CDR3 runs 14 residues. In germline, CDR1 is SGHDN, CDR2 FVKESK. Trimming pared 5 bases from V and 3 bases from J, leaving 14 bases between. The CDR3: CASSGSLLVYEQYF. CDR3 bases: TGTGCCAGCAGCGGGTCCCTCCTCGTCTACGAGCAGTACTTC.

This clonotype was detected a few times. This chain links TRBV2 with TRBJ2-3; the match to TRBD2 covers 8 bases. CDR3 length: 14 amino acids. J was trimmed by 3 bases and V by 10 bases; bases with no gene match: 9. Germline CDR1 is SNHLY and CDR2 is FYNNEI. CDR3 in amino acids: CATRGSGGTDTQYF. CDR3 bases: TGTGCCACCCGGGGGTCGGGGGGGACAGATACGCAGTATTTT.

The V gene is TRBV9, the J gene TRBJ1-2, with 8 bases fitting TRBD1. Trimming at V came to 4 bases and at J to 9 bases, leaving 11 bases not matched to a gene. CDR3 length: 14 residues. The V gene's germline CDR1 is SGDLS and CDR2 YYNGEE. CDR3 coding DNA: TGTGCCAGCAGCTCCACCGGACAGGGTATAAGCTACACCTTC. Translated, it gives CASSSTGQGISYTF.

This chain links TRBV7-8 with TRBJ1-2, with a possible D match to TRBD1 (6 bases). Germline loops: CDR1 SGHVS, CDR2 FQNEAQ. The V end lost 0 bases, the J end lost 3 bases, and 14 bases lay between the germline ends. CDR3 length: 16 residues. In DNA, the CDR3 is TGTGCCAGCAGCTTAGCGGGGGCCCTTGAGGACTATGGCTACACCTTC. Its protein is CASSLAGALEDYGYTF. Together with reference TRBV7-8 and TRBJ1-2, the CDR3 gives the full variable domain: GAGVSQSPRYKVAKRGQDVALRCDPISGHVSLFWYQQALGQGPEFLTYFQNEAQLDKSGLPSDRFFAERPEGSVSTLKIQRTQQEDSAVYLCASSLAGALEDYGYTFGSGTRLTVV.

This clonotype appeared once. V gene TRBV2 combines with J gene TRBJ2-2, with D tentatively TRBD2 (5 bases). The CDR3 spans 14 residues. Trimming removed 9 bases from V and 2 bases from J, with 13 bases in between. Germline V gives CDR1 SNHLY, CDR2 FYNNEI. The CDR3 nucleotides read TGTGCCAGTCCGGACTCCCGCAACACCGGGGAGCTGTTTTTT. As protein: CASPDSRNTGELFF.

This clonotype was picked up a small number of times. This sequence joins TRBV6-8 and TRBJ1-6; 10 nucleotides match TRBD1. This CDR3 region has 19 residues. Germline loops: CDR1 MNHGY, CDR2 SAAAGT. The V segment lost 5 bases and the J segment 11 bases; nucleotides outside the gene matches: 21. CDR3 nucleotide sequence: TGTGCCAGCAGTAGACAGGTGACAGGGGGCGGTTTCGTGATTGCACCCCTCCACTTT. Translating gives CASSRQVTGGGFVIAPLHF.

There are many counts of this clonotype. The chain combines TRBV7-8 with TRBJ2-3; 8 nucleotides align to TRBD1. With 3 bases clipped from V and 4 bases from J, the junction kept 6 bases outside the gene matches. Germline CDR1 reads SGHVS; CDR2 reads FQNEAQ. This CDR3 region has 15 residues. Here the CDR3 reads CASSFPGGGSDTQYF. The CDR3 DNA sequence: TGTGCCAGCAGCTTCCCAGGGGGCGGGTCAGATACGCAGTATTTT.

The CDR3 reads CSVEDRQGYTF. DNA for the CDR3: TGCAGCGTTGAAGATCGTCAGGGCTACACCTTC. This chain connects TRBV29-1 to TRBJ1-2; D is ambiguous. Trimming shortened V by 0 bases and J by 8 bases, and 7 bases separated the two germline ends. This CDR3 has 11 amino acids. The germline CDR1 and CDR2 sequences are SQVTM and ANQGSEA.